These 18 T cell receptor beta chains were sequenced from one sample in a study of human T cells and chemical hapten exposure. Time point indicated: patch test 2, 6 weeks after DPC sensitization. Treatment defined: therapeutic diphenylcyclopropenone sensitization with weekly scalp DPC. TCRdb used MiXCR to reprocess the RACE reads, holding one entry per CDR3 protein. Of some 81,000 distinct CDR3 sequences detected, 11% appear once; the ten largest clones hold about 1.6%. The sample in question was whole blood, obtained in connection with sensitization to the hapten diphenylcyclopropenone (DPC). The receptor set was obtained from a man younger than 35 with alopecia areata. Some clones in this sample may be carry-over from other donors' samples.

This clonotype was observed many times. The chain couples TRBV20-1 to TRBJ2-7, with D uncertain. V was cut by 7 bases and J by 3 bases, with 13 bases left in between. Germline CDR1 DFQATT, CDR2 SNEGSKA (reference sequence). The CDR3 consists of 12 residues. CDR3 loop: CSVRAAYYEQYF. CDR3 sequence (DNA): TGCAGTGTACGGGCAGCGTACTACGAGCAGTACTTC.

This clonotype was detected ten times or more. This chain's CDR3 is CASSSKAWPGTDTQYF. CDR3 bases: TGTGCCAGCAGCTCAAAGGCTTGGCCAGGGACAGATACGCAGTATTTT. The chain joins TRBV7-8 to TRBJ2-3; tentative D call: TRBD1 (5 bases). Per the germline V gene, CDR1 is SGHVS and CDR2 is FQNEAQ. V lost 4 bases, J lost 3 bases, and 17 bases lay in between. This CDR3 spans 16 amino acids.

The CDR3 region is CASSLEVSPSPLHF. CDR3 DNA: TGTGCCAGCAGCTTAGAGGTCTCTCCTTCACCCCTCCACTTT. The chain couples TRBV7-6 to TRBJ1-6; no firm D call. V lost 1 base to trimming and J lost 9 bases, with 10 bases between them. This CDR3 has 14 residues. Looked up from germline, CDR1 is SGHVS and CDR2 is FNYEAQ.

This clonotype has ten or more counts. The CDR3 nucleotides read TGCAGTGCTAGAGCCCCGGGCAGGCGCAATCAGCCCCAGCATTTT. It is translated as CSARAPGRRNQPQHF. This chain joins TRBV20-1 and TRBJ1-5; D is ambiguous. The CDR3 runs to 15 residues. Looked up from germline, CDR1 is DFQATT and CDR2 is SNEGSKA (reference sequence). V lost 1 base, J lost 2 bases, and 12 bases lay in between.

CDR3 amino acids: CASSPPDRGLNEQYV. The CDR3 nucleotides are TGTGCCAGCTCACCACCGGACAGGGGGCTCAACGAGCAGTACGTC. J is TRBJ2-7 and V is TRBV18; 11 bases align to TRBD1. Germline values: CDR1 KGHSH, CDR2 LQKENI. V gave up 0 bases and J gave up 5 bases; unmatched junction bases: 3. CDR3 length: 15 residues.

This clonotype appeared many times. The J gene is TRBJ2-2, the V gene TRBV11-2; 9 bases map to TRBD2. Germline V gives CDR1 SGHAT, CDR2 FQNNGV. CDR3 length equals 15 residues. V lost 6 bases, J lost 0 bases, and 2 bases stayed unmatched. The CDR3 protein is CASRIAGANTGELFF. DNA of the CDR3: TGTGCCAGCAGGATAGCGGGAGCGAACACCGGGGAGCTGTTTTTT.

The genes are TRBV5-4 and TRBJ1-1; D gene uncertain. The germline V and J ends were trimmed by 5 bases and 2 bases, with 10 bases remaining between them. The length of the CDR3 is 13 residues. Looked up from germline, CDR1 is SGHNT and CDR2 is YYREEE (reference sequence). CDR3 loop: CASRAGPNTEAFF. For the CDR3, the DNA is TGTGCCAGCAGGGCAGGACCTAACACTGAAGCTTTCTTT.

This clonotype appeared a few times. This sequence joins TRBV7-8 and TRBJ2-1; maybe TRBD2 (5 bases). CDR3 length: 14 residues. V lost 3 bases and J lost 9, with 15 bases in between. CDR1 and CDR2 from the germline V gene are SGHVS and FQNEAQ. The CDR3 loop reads CASSLAEGVGEQFF. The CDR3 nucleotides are TGTGCCAGCAGCTTGGCAGAGGGAGTGGGTGAGCAGTTCTTC.

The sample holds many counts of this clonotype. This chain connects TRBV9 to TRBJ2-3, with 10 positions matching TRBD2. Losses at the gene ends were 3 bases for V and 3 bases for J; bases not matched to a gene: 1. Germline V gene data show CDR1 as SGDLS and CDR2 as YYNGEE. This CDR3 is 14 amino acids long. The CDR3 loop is CASSASGGTDTQYF. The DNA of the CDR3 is TGTGCCAGCAGCGCTAGCGGGGGTACAGATACGCAGTATTTT.

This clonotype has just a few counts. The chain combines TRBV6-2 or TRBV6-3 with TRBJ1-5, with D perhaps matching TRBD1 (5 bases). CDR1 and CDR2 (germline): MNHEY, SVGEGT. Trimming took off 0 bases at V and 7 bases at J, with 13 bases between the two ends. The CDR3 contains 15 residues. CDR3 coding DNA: TGTGCCAGCAGTTACTCGAACCCAGGGTTCCAGCCCCAGCATTTT. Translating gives CASSYSNPGFQPQHF.

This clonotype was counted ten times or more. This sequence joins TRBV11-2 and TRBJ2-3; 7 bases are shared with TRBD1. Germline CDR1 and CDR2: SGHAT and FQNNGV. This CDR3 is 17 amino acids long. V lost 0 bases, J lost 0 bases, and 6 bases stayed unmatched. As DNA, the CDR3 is TGTGCCAGCAGCTTAGATCCACAGGGGACCAGCACAGATACGCAGTATTTT. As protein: CASSLDPQGTSTDTQYF.

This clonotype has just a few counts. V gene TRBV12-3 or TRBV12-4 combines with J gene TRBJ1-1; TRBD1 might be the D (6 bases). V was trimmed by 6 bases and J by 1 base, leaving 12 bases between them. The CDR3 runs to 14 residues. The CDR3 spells CASRSGHQNTEAFF. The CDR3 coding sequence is TGTGCCAGCAGGTCGGGACACCAGAACACTGAAGCTTTCTTT.

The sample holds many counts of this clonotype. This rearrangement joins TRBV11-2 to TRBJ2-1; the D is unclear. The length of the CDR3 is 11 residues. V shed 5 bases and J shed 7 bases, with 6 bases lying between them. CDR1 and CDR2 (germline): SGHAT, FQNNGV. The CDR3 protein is CASSLVNEQFF. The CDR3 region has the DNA TGTGCCAGCAGCCTCGTAAATGAGCAGTTCTTC.

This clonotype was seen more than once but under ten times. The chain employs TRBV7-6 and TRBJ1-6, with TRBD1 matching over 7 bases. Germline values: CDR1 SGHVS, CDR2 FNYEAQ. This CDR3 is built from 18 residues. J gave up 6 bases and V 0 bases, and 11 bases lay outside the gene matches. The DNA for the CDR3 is TGTGCCAGCAGCTTAGCATTGACAGGGCGACTCATTAATTCACCCCTCCACTTT. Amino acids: CASSLALTGRLINSPLHF. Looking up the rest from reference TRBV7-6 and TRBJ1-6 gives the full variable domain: GAGVSQSPRYKVTKRGQDVALRCDPISGHVSLYWYRQALGQGPEFLTYFNYEAQQDKSGLPNDRFSAERPEGSISTLTIQRTEQRDSAMYRCASSLALTGRLINSPLHFGNGTRLTVT.

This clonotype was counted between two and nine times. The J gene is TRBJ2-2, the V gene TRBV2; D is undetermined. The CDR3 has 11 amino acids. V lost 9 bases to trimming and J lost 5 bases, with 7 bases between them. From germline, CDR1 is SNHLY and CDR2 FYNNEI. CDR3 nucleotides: TGTGCCAGGGGGATGACCGGGGAGCTGTTTTTT. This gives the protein CARGMTGELFF.

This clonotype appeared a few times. The CDR3 DNA reads TGTGCCAGCAGTCCCCTCGCTGGATCACCCCTCCACTTT. Translated, it gives CASSPLAGSPLHF. The chain couples TRBV12-3 or TRBV12-4 to TRBJ1-6, with D unresolved. Deletions cut 5 bases from V and 10 bases from J, with 12 bases between. The CDR3 totals 13 residues.

The CDR3 sequence is CATSRDEEWPTEAFF. The CDR3 coding sequence is TGTGCCACCAGCAGAGATGAGGAATGGCCCACTGAAGCTTTCTTT. V is TRBV15 and J is TRBJ1-1; D uncertain. V lost 0 bases to trimming and J lost 4 bases, with 12 bases between them. This CDR3 has 15 amino acids. From germline, CDR1 is LNHNV and CDR2 YYDKDF (reference sequence).

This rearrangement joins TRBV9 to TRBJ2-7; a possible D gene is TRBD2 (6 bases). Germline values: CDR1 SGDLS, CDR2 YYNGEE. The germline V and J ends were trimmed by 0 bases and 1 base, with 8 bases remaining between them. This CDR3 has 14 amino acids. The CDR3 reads CASSVVSGSYEQYF. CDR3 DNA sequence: TGTGCCAGCAGCGTAGTCAGCGGGTCCTACGAGCAGTACTTC.